One and the same sample provided the 30 T cell receptor beta chains below, sequenced in a study of cytomegalovirus exposure and HLA in healthy donors. PCR involved 60 Vbeta and 13 Jbeta primers. TCRdb's table, derived via immunoSEQ multiplex PCR, lists solely in-frame clones and lacks some. The data show about 130,000 clones, with approximately 78% seen just once and 11% held by the top ten. The sequenced material came from PBMCs. The receptors shown here come from a man in his thirties or forties in good health and CMV-seropositive.

The rearrangement joins TRBV6-4 to TRBJ1-2; D is ambiguous. V lost 6 bases and J lost 4, with 15 bases in between. This CDR3 contains 14 residues. Germline V lookup: CDR1 MRHNA, CDR2 SNTAGT. The CDR3 DNA follows: TGTGCCAGCAGGCGCTATGTAACTAGCTATGGCTACACCTTC. It codes for CASRRYVTSYGYTF.

About this clone: Other DNA sequences in this sample translate to the same CDR3. The chain combines TRBV5-6 with TRBJ2-7, with TRBD2 as a possible D gene (5 bases). The germline gives CDR1 SGHDT, CDR2 YYEEEE. The CDR3 length is 14 residues. Trimming stripped 1 base from V and 0 bases from J, with 8 bases between. The CDR3 DNA is TGTGCCAGCAGCTTGAGCGGCAGCTCCTACGAGCAGTACTTC. Translating it yields CASSLSGSSYEQYF. Full variable domain (missing parts from reference TRBV5-6 and TRBJ2-7): DAGVTQSPTHLIKTRGQQVTLRCSPKSGHDTVSWYQQALGQGPQFIFQYYEEEERQRGNFPDRFSGHQFPNYSSELNVNALLLGDSALYLCASSLSGSSYEQYFGPGTRLTVT.

The chain recombines TRBV10-1 with TRBJ2-3, with TRBD2 matching 10 bases. CDR3 length: 17 residues. Losses at the gene ends were 5 bases for V and 4 bases for J; bases not matched to a gene: 12. Germline V gene lookup returns CDR1 WNHNN and CDR2 SYGVQD (reference sequence). Written as DNA, the CDR3 is TGCGCCAGCAGTCTCGAGCGGGAGGGCTCATGGGCAGATACGCAGTATTTT. It specifies CASSLEREGSWADTQYF.

This clone was observed a few times. The chain uses TRBV18 and TRBJ2-5; TRBD1 matches at 7 bases. The CDR3 spans 16 residues. Germline V gene sequence: CDR1 KGHSH, CDR2 LQKENI. V lost 1 base, J lost 1 base, and 6 bases stayed unmatched. The CDR3 DNA reads TGTGCCAGCTCACCACAGACCGGGACAGTCCAAGAGACCCAGTACTTC. Its translation is CASSPQTGTVQETQYF.

This clone appeared a single time. This rearrangement joins TRBV7-6 to TRBJ2-2, with unresolved D. The CDR3 extends over 11 amino acids. V was cut by 2 bases and J by 7 bases, with 2 bases left in between. From germline, CDR1 is SGHVS and CDR2 FNYEAQ. This chain's CDR3 is CASSLYGELFF. In nucleotides, the CDR3 is TGTGCCAGCAGCTTATACGGGGAGCTGTTTTTT.

V is TRBV27 and J is TRBJ1-2; D is unresolved. The V gene's germline CDR1 is MNHEY and CDR2 SMNVEV (reference sequence). This CDR3 contains 14 residues. V lost 3 bases to trimming and J lost 4 bases, with 12 bases between them. The CDR3 sequence is CASSFGEGIYGYTF. CDR3 nucleotide sequence: TGTGCCAGCAGTTTCGGGGAGGGCATCTATGGCTACACCTTC.

The chain couples TRBV21-1 to TRBJ2-7; TRBD2 is the table's D call, not checked against the DNA. TRBV21-1 is a pseudogene. The CDR3 loop spans 16 amino acids. This chain's CDR3 is CASSLPGTSRDYEQYF. CDR3 DNA: TGTGCCAGCAGCCTCCCCGGGACTAGCCGAGACTACGAGCAGTACTTC.

The chain couples TRBV5-4 to TRBJ2-5, with D perhaps matching TRBD1 (5 bases). Trimming removed 4 bases from V and 6 bases from J, with 10 bases in between. This CDR3 has 12 amino acids. Germline lookup yields CDR1 SGHNT and CDR2 YYREEE (reference sequence). The CDR3 sequence: CASSPQGKTQYF. CDR3 coding DNA: TGTGCCAGCAGCCCGCAGGGCAAGACCCAGTACTTC.

The chain joins TRBV27 to TRBJ2-7, with D tentatively TRBD2 (5 bases). Germline V lookup: CDR1 MNHEY, CDR2 SMNVEV (reference sequence). The CDR3 consists of 17 residues. Trimming left V 5 bases short and J 2 bases short, with 22 bases between. The CDR3 bases are TGTGCCAGCAGTCTGGGATGGGGAGAGGGTCCCCCCTACGAGCAGTACTTC. Amino acids: CASSLGWGEGPPYEQYF.

The chain uses TRBV2 and TRBJ1-1; D ambiguous. This CDR3 region has 12 residues. V lost 3 bases and J lost 5, with 7 bases in between. Germline CDR1 reads SNHLY; CDR2 reads FYNNEI. This CDR3 is CASSEYGTEAFF. In DNA form, the CDR3 reads TGTGCCAGCAGTGAGTACGGGACTGAAGCTTTCTTT.

J is TRBJ2-1 and V is TRBV4-1, with 11 bases lining up with TRBD2. Per the germline V gene, CDR1 is MGHRA and CDR2 is YSYEKL. V dropped 3 bases and J dropped 3; count of bases not matched to a gene: 4. The CDR3 extends over 16 amino acids. CDR3 region: CASSHGGTSGYNEQFF. The CDR3 region has the DNA TGCGCCAGCAGCCACGGGGGGACTAGCGGCTACAATGAGCAGTTCTTC.

This chain uses TRBV29-1 with TRBJ2-1; tentatively, D is TRBD1 (6 bases). This CDR3 comprises 11 residues. Germline V lookup: CDR1 SQVTM, CDR2 ANQGSEA. V gave up 6 bases and J gave up 7 bases, with 10 bases separating them. Written as DNA, the CDR3 is TGCAGCGTGGGGACAAGAAATGAGCAGTTCTTC. This gives the protein CSVGTRNEQFF.

V usage is TRBV5-4 and J usage is TRBJ2-7, with D possibly matching TRBD2 (6 bases). The CDR3 has 15 amino acids. Germline CDR1 is SGHNT and CDR2 is YYREEE (reference sequence). Trimming pared 5 bases from V and 5 bases from J, leaving 20 bases between. The CDR3 region is CASSPFGGRYDEQYF. CDR3 sequence (DNA): TGTGCCAGCAGTCCCTTTGGGGGGAGGTATGACGAGCAGTACTTC.

Only one count was recorded for this clone. The V gene is TRBV23-1, the J gene TRBJ1-1; D remains ambiguous. TRBV23-1 qualifies as an ORF whose function is uncertain. The V gene lost 4 bases and the J gene lost 7 bases, with 7 bases spanning the gap. This CDR3 is built from 11 residues. The CDR3 protein is CASSRRGEAFF. CDR3 DNA: TGCGCCAGCAGTCGACGGGGTGAAGCTTTCTTT.

The genes are TRBV6-5 and TRBJ2-1, with D perhaps matching TRBD2 (7 bases). The CDR3 contains 13 residues. The V end was cut by 5 bases, the J end by 5 bases, with 10 bases between. CDR1 is MNHEY, CDR2 SVGAGI, per germline. CDR3 nucleotide sequence: TGTGCCAGCAGTAGGGGGGGGAACAATGAGCAGTTCTTC. Amino acids: CASSRGGNNEQFF.

The chain has TRBV11-2 and TRBJ1-1; the D gene is possibly TRBD1 (6 bases). Germline CDR1 and CDR2: SGHAT and FQNNGV. V lost 4 bases and J lost 1, with 13 bases in between. The CDR3 has 15 amino acids. CDR3 sequence: CASSWTVGPNTEAFF. Written as DNA, the CDR3 is TGTGCCAGCAGCTGGACAGTGGGGCCGAACACTGAAGCTTTCTTT.

Only one count was recorded for this clone. The chain couples TRBV19 to TRBJ1-5; 8 bases match TRBD1. Per the germline V gene, CDR1 is LNHDA and CDR2 is SQIVND (reference sequence). Germline trimming cut 10 bases from V and 7 bases from J; bases unmatched to any gene: 12. The CDR3 loop spans 14 amino acids. CDR3 amino acids: CATSPDRVMQPQHF. The CDR3 DNA reads as TGTGCCACTTCGCCGGACAGGGTGATGCAGCCCCAGCATTTT.

This clone was seen only once. The chain couples TRBV7-6 to TRBJ1-1; 8 nucleotides agree with TRBD1. V lost 2 bases, J lost 4 bases, and 12 bases stayed unmatched. CDR3 length equals 17 residues. In germline, CDR1 is SGHVS, CDR2 FNYEAQ. The CDR3 nucleotides are TGTGCCAGCAGCTTAATTTGGGCAGGGGGCTCGTCCACTGAAGCTTTCTTT. Protein: CASSLIWAGGSSTEAFF.

V and J are TRBV7-9 and TRBJ1-1, with a possible D match to TRBD1 (5 bases). CDR3 length: 15 residues. V lost 1 base and J lost 1, with 10 bases in between. The germline V gene has CDR1 SEHNR and CDR2 FQNEAQ (reference sequence). CDR3 DNA sequence: TGTGCCAGCAGCTTAGGGGGCATCACGAACACTGAAGCTTTCTTT. Amino acids: CASSLGGITNTEAFF.

The gene calls are TRBV30 and TRBJ2-2; D is perhaps TRBD2 (6 bases). Trimming left V 3 bases short and J 0 bases short, with 11 bases between. The CDR3 is 15 residues long. Germline V gene sequence: CDR1 GTSNPN, CDR2 SVGIG (reference sequence). CDR3: CAWRRLDANTGELFF. For the CDR3, the DNA is TGTGCCTGGAGAAGACTAGATGCGAACACCGGGGAGCTGTTTTTT.

V gene TRBV5-5 combines with J gene TRBJ2-7; D remains unclear. CDR1 and CDR2 (germline): SGHKS, YYEKEE (reference sequence). The CDR3 has 13 residues. V lost 0 bases, J lost 3 bases, and 7 bases lay in between. CDR3 DNA sequence: TGTGCCAGCAGCTTGGACGGTGGCTACGAGCAGTACTTC. Its protein is CASSLDGGYEQYF.

The chain recombines TRBV7-8 with TRBJ2-3; tentative D call: TRBD2 (6 bases). The V gene lost 1 base and the J gene lost 4 bases, with 6 bases spanning the gap. The CDR3 spans 13 residues. Germline lookup yields CDR1 SGHVS and CDR2 FQNEAQ. CDR3 bases: TGTGCCAGCAGCTTAGGGGGGGCAGATACGCAGTATTTT. This translates into CASSLGGADTQYF.

This clone occurred a few times. The rearrangement links TRBV4-2 to TRBJ2-1; D is perhaps TRBD2 (6 bases). CDR1 and CDR2 (germline): LGHNA, YNFKEQ. Trimming removed 0 bases from V and 7 bases from J, with 13 bases in between. This CDR3 contains 15 residues. For the CDR3, the DNA is TGTGCCAGCAGCCAAGAACCCGGGAGAGGGAATGAGCAGTTCTTC. Residues: CASSQEPGRGNEQFF.

V gene TRBV5-8 combines with J gene TRBJ2-3; perhaps TRBD2 as D (6 bases). The germline V gene encodes CDR1 SGHTS and CDR2 YDEGEE. Deletions cut 3 bases from V and 3 bases from J, with 20 bases between. CDR3 length equals 17 residues. The CDR3 loop reads CASSSALTSVGTDTQYF. The CDR3, as DNA: TGTGCCAGCAGCTCCGCCCTGACTAGTGTAGGAACAGATACGCAGTATTTT.

This clone appeared a single time. V usage is TRBV9 and J usage is TRBJ1-4, with 8 bases that match TRBD1. Per germline, CDR1 SGDLS and CDR2 YYNGEE. V lost 3 bases, J lost 7 bases, and 11 bases stayed unmatched. There are 16 residues in the CDR3. This chain's CDR3 is CASSDKDRERGEKLFF. The CDR3 nucleotides are TGTGCCAGCAGCGATAAGGACAGGGAACGGGGTGAAAAACTGTTTTTT.

This clone appeared a single time. V is TRBV10-3 and J is TRBJ1-3; 9 positions agree with TRBD1. The CDR3 spans 16 residues. Germline trimming cut 3 bases from V and 4 bases from J; bases unmatched to any gene: 7. The germline CDR1 and CDR2 sequences are ENHRY and SYGVKD. CDR3 bases: TGTGCCATCAGTGATGGGGACAGGGTGCCCGGAAACACCATATATTTT. Encoded protein: CAISDGDRVPGNTIYF.

This clone was counted only a few times. The chain joins TRBV4-3 to TRBJ1-2; 8 bases are shared with TRBD1. After removal of 0 bases from V and 5 bases from J, the junction contained 5 bases not matched to a gene. Looked up from germline, CDR1 is LGHNA and CDR2 is YSLEER. The CDR3 runs to 15 residues. CDR3 sequence reads: CASSQDGGQEYGYTF. As DNA, the CDR3 is TGCGCCAGCAGCCAAGATGGGGGACAGGAGTATGGCTACACCTTC.

In DNA form, the CDR3 reads TGCGCCAGCAGCTTGCTTTCACCCGGAACGGGGACCCAGTACTTC. This gives the protein CASSLLSPGTGTQYF. The chain recombines TRBV5-1 with TRBJ2-5; D is unclear. With 1 base removed from V and 7 bases from J, the gap between germline ends came to 17 bases. CDR1 and CDR2 (germline): SGHRS, YFSETQ. There are 15 residues in the CDR3. Looking up the rest from reference TRBV5-1 and TRBJ2-5 gives the full variable domain: KAGVTQTPRYLIKTRGQQVTLSCSPISGHRSVSWYQQTPGQGLQFLFEYFSETQRNKGNFPGRFSGRQFSNSRSEMNVSTLELGDSALYLCASSLLSPGTGTQYFGPGTRLLVL.

The V and J genes are TRBV27 and TRBJ1-4, with D possibly being TRBD1 (5 bases). There are 15 residues in the CDR3. Trimming shortened V by 3 bases and J by 7 bases, and 15 bases separated the two germline ends. Germline CDR1 and CDR2: MNHEY and SMNVEV (reference sequence). The CDR3 loop is CASSFRQGLGEKLFF. The CDR3 nucleotides read TGTGCCAGCAGTTTTCGGCAGGGTCTGGGTGAAAAACTGTTTTTT.

The chain combines TRBV19 with TRBJ1-2, with 8 bases matching TRBD1. The CDR3 contains 12 residues. Germline lookup yields CDR1 LNHDA and CDR2 SQIVND (reference sequence). The J segment lost 8 bases and the V segment lost 6 bases, leaving 5 bases of the junction unmatched. CDR3 DNA: TGTGCCAGTAGCCGGACAGGGTCCGGCTACACCTTC. This gives the protein CASSRTGSGYTF.